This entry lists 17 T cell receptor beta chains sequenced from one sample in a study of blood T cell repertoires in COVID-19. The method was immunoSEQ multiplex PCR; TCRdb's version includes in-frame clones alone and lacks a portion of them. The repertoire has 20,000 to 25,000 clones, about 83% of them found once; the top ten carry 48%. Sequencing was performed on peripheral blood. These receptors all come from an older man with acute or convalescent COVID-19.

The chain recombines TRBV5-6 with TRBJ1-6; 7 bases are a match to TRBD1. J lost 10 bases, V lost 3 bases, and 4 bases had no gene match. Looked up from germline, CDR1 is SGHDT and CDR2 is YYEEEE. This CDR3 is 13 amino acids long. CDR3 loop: CASSYTGESPLHF. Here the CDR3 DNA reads TGTGCCAGCAGCTACACAGGGGAATCACCCCTCCACTTT.

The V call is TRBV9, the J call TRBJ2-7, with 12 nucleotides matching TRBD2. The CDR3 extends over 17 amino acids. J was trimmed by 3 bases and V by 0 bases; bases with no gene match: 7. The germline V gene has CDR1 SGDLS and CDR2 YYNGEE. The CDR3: CASSVGRLAGGNYEQYF. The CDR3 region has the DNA TGTGCCAGCAGCGTAGGCCGCCTAGCGGGGGGGAACTACGAGCAGTACTTC.

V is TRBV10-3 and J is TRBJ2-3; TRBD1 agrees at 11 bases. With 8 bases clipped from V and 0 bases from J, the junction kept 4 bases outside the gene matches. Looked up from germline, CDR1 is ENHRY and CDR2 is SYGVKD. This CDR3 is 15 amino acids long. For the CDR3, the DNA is TGTGCCATCTGGACAGGGGGCAGGAGCACAGATACGCAGTATTTT. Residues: CAIWTGGRSTDTQYF.

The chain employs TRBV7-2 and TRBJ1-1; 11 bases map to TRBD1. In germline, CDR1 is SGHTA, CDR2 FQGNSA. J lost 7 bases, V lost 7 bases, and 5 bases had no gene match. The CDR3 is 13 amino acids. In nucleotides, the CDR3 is TGTGCCAGCACTCCGGACAGGGGGCGTGAAGCTTTCTTT. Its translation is CASTPDRGREAFF.

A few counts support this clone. In DNA form, the CDR3 reads TGTGCCAGTAGTACCTGGAGTGAAAAACTGTTTTTT. Protein sequence: CASSTWSEKLFF. This chain uses TRBV19 with TRBJ1-4, with D unresolved. From germline, CDR1 is LNHDA and CDR2 SQIVND (reference sequence). The CDR3 covers 12 residues. Trimming took 4 bases from V and 7 from J, leaving 7 bases between them.

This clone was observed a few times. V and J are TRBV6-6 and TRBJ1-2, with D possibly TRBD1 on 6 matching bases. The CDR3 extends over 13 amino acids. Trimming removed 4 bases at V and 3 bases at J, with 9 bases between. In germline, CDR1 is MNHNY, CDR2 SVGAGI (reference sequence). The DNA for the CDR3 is TGTGCCAGCAGTTGGAACAGGGACTATGGCTACACCTTC. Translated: CASSWNRDYGYTF.

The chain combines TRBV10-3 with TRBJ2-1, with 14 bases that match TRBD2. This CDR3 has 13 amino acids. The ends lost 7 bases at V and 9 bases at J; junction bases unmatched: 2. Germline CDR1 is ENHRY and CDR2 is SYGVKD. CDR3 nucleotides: TGTGCCATCAAGGGACTAGCGGGAGTTGAGCAGTTCTTC. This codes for CAIKGLAGVEQFF.

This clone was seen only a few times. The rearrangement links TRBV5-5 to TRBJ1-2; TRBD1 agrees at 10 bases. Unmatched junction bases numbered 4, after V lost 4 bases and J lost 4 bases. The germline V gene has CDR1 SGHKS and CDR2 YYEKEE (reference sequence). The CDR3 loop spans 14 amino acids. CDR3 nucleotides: TGTGCCAGCAGCCCGACAGGGGGCGGCTATGGCTACACCTTC. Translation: CASSPTGGGYGYTF.

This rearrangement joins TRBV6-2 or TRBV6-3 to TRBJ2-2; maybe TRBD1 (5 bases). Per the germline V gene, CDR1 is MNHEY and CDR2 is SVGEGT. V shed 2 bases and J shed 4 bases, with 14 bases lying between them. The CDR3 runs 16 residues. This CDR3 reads CASSYGTLRGTGELFF. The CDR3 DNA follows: TGTGCCAGCAGTTACGGTACGCTAAGGGGCACCGGGGAGCTGTTTTTT.

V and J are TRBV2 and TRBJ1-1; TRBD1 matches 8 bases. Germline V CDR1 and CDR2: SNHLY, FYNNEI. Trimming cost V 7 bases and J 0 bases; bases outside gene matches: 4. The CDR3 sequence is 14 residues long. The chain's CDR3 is CASTETGVNTEAFF. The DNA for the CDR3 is TGTGCCAGCACCGAGACAGGGGTGAACACTGAAGCTTTCTTT. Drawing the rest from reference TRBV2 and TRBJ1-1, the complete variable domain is EPEVTQTPSHQVTQMGQEVILRCVPISNHLYFYWYRQILGQKVEFLVSFYNNEISEKSEIFDDQFSVERPDGSNFTLKIRSTKLEDSAMYFCASTETGVNTEAFFGQGTRLTVV.

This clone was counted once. The DNA for the CDR3 is TGTGCCAGCAGCTTAACGGGTGATGAGCAGTTCTTC. This translates into CASSLTGDEQFF. The chain uses TRBV7-2 and TRBJ2-1; D is ambiguous. Per the germline V gene, CDR1 is SGHTA and CDR2 is FQGNSA. V lost 2 bases to trimming and J lost 8 bases, with 7 bases between them. The CDR3 loop spans 12 amino acids.

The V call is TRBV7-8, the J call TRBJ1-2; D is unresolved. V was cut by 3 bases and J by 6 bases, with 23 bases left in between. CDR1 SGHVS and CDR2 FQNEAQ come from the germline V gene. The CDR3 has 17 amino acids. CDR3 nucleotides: TGTGCCAGCAGCTTCGCCCGCCGGGCTCCCTCCGGGAATGGCTACACCTTC. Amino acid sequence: CASSFARRAPSGNGYTF. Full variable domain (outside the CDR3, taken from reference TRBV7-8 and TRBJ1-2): GAGVSQSPRYKVAKRGQDVALRCDPISGHVSLFWYQQALGQGPEFLTYFQNEAQLDKSGLPSDRFFAERPEGSVSTLKIQRTQQEDSAVYLCASSFARRAPSGNGYTFGSGTRLTVV.

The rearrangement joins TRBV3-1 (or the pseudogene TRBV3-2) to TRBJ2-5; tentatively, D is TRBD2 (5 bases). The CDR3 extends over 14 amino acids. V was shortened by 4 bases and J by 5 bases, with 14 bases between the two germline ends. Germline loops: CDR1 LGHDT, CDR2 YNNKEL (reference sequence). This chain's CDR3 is CASSLYGIGETQYF. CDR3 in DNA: TGTGCCAGCAGCCTCTACGGGATAGGGGAGACCCAGTACTTC.

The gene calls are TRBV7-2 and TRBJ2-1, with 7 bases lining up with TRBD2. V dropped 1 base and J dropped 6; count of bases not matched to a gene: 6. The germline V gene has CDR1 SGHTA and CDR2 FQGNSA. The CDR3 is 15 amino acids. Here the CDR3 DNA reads TGTGCCAGCAGCTTAGGTAGCGGGCGTTCCAATGAGCAGTTCTTC. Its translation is CASSLGSGRSNEQFF.

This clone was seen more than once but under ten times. The CDR3, as DNA: TGTGCCAGCAGCCAAGGAGGGAGCACTGAAGCTTTCTTT. Translation gives CASSQGGSTEAFF. The V and J genes are TRBV2 and TRBJ1-1; the D is unclear. CDR1 is SNHLY and CDR2 is FYNNEI in the germline V gene. The CDR3 has 13 residues. The germline V and J ends were trimmed by 6 bases and 4 bases, with 12 bases remaining between them. The whole variable domain, remainder taken from reference TRBV2 and TRBJ1-1, is EPEVTQTPSHQVTQMGQEVILRCVPISNHLYFYWYRQILGQKVEFLVSFYNNEISEKSEIFDDQFSVERPDGSNFTLKIRSTKLEDSAMYFCASSQGGSTEAFFGQGTRLTVV.

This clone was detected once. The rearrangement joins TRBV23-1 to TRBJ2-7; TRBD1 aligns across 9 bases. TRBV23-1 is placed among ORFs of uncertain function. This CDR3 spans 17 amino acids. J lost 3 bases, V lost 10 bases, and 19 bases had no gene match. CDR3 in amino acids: CANTLVRDRVIYYEQYF. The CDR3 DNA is TGCGCCAACACCCTCGTCCGGGACAGGGTTATCTACTACGAGCAGTACTTC.

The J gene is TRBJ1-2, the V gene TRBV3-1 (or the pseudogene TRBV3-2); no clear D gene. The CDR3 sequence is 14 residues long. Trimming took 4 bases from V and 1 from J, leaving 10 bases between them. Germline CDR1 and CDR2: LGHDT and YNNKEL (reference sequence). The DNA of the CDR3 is TGTGCCAGCAGCCCCGCGCGGGGTAACTATGGCTACACCTTC. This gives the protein CASSPARGNYGYTF.